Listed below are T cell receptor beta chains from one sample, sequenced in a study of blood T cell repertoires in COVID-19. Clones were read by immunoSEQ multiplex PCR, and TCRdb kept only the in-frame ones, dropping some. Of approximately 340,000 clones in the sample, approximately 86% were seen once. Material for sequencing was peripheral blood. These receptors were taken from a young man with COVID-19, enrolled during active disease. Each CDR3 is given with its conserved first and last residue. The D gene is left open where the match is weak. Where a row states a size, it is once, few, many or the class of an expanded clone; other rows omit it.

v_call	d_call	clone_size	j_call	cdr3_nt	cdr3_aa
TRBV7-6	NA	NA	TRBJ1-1	TGTGCCAGCAGCTTAGAGGGGGACACTGAAGCTTTCTTT	CASSLEGDTEAFF
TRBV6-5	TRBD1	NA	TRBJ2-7	TGTGCCAGCAGTTACCTTGGGACAGGATACTCCTACGAGCAGTACTTC	CASSYLGTGYSYEQYF
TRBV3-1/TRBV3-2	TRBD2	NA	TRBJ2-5	TGTGCCAGCATCCCCGAGGGTAGCGGGGGGGCAGAGACCCAGTACTTC	CASIPEGSGGAETQYF
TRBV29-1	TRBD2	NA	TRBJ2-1	TGCAGCGTTCATGGGCGGGGGGGGTACAATGAGCAGTTCTTC	CSVHGRGGYNEQFF
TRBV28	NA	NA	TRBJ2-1	TGTGCCAGCAGTTTATCGCCGGGACTTTACAATGAGCAGTTCTTC	CASSLSPGLYNEQFF
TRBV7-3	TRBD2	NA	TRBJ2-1	TGTGCCAGCAGCCCTCGAGGTACTAGCGGGAGTTACAATGAGCAGTTCTTC	CASSPRGTSGSYNEQFF
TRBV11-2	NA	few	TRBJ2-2	TGTGCCAGCAGCCCACCCCCGGGCGCGGGGACCGGGGAGCTGTTTTTT	CASSPPPGAGTGELFF
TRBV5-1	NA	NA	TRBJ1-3	TGCGCCAGCAGACCTGAGTCTGGAAACACCATATATTTT	CASRPESGNTIYF
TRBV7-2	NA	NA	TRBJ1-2	TGTGCCAGCAGCTTAAACAGGCTCTATGGCTACACCTTC	CASSLNRLYGYTF
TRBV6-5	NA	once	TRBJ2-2	TGTGCCAGCAGCGGGGTGGCCGGGGAGCTGTTTTTT	CASSGVAGELFF
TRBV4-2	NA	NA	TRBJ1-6	TGTGCCAGCAGCCTACAGGGTTCGAATTCACCCCTCCACTTT	CASSLQGSNSPLHF
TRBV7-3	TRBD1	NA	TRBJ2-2	TGTGCCAGCAGCTTAAAATACAGGGGGTTCGGCGGGGAGCTGTTTTTT	CASSLKYRGFGGELFF
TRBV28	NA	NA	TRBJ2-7	TGTGCCAGCAGTTTGCACCAGTCCTACGAGCAGTACTTC	CASSLHQSYEQYF
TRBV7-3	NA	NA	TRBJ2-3	TGTGCCAGCAGTTTCGGGGGGCGATTGGATACGCAGTATTTT	CASSFGGRLDTQYF
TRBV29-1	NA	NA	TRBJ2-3	TGCAGCGCCCGACCTGGGCGCGGCACAGATACGCAGTATTTT	CSARPGRGTDTQYF
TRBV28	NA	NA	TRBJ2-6	TGTGCCAGCAGTTTAGCTTTCCTGGGGCGAACCTCTGGGGCCAACGTCCTGACTTTC	CASSLAFLGRTSGANVLTF
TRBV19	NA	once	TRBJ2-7	TGTGCCAGTAGTATTAACGGCGGGTCCTACGAGCAGTACTTC	CASSINGGSYEQYF
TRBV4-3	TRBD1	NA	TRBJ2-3	TGCGCCAGCAGCCAAGATCAGGGACAGGGGGAGGCAGATACGCAGTATTTT	CASSQDQGQGEADTQYF
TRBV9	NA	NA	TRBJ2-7	TGTGCCAGCAGCGTAGTATCCAAAGGAGGCGAGCAGTACTTC	CASSVVSKGGEQYF
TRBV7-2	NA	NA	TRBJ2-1	TGTGCCAGCAGCAACACCTTCTACAATGAGCAGTTCTTC	CASSNTFYNEQFF
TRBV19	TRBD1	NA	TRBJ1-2	TGTGCCAGTACCTCAGGGGGACAGATCTATGGCTACACCTTC	CASTSGGQIYGYTF
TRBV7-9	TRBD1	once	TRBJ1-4	TGTGCCAGCAGCTTAGCGGGACAGATTAATGAAAAACTGTTTTTT	CASSLAGQINEKLFF
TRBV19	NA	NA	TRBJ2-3	TGTGCCAGTCGCCCCCCTCACTACACAGATACGCAGTATTTT	CASRPPHYTDTQYF
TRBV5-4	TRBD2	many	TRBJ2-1	TGTGCCAGCGGAAGTCTTAGCGGGATGAGGAATGAGCAGTTCTTC	CASGSLSGMRNEQFF
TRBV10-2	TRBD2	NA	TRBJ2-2	TGCGCCAGCAGTGCTAGCGGGACCAACACCGGGGAGCTGTTTTTT	CASSASGTNTGELFF
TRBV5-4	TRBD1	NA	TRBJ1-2	TGTGCCAGCAGCTTGGAACAGGGGGCGGTCTATGGCTACACCTTC	CASSLEQGAVYGYTF
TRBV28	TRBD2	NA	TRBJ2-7	TGTGCCAGCAGGGTCAGTCTAGCGGGAACCTACGAGCAGTACTTC	CASRVSLAGTYEQYF
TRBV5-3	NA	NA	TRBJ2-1	TGTGCCAGAAGCCCCCGCCTATCGGTAACGAGGGACAATGAGCAGTTCTTC	CARSPRLSVTRDNEQFF
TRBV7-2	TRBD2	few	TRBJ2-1	TGTGCCAGCAGCTCGCGTCCGGGACTAGTGGGGGGTGAGCAGTTCTTC	CASSSRPGLVGGEQFF
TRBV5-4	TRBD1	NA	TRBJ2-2	TGTGCCAGCAGCACAGGGGGCGTCACCGGGGAGCTGTTTTTT	CASSTGGVTGELFF
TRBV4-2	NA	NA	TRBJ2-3	TGTGCCAGCACCTCGGGGACTTTAATCACAGATACGCAGTATTTT	CASTSGTLITDTQYF
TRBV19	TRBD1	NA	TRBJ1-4	TGTGCCAGTAGTTTGCCGACAGGGGGAAGCGAAAAACTGTTTTTT	CASSLPTGGSEKLFF
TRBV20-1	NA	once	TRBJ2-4	TGCAGTGCTAGTAGGGGGACAGCCAAAAACATTCAGTACTTC	CSASRGTAKNIQYF
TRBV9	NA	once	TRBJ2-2	TGTGCCAGCAGCGTAGTCTTACAGGGAACCACCGGGGAGCTGTTTTTT	CASSVVLQGTTGELFF
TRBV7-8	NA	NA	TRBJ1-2	TGTGCCAGCAGCGTATTAGGCCGGAGGACCCACCCCTATGGCTACACCTTC	CASSVLGRRTHPYGYTF
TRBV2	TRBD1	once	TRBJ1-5	TGTGCCAGCAGCGGAGGGACAGGGGGTAGCAATCAGCCCCAGCATTTT	CASSGGTGGSNQPQHF
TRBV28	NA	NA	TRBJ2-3	TGTGCCAGCAGTTTAAAGAGGGTACATGTGGCAGATACGCAGTATTTT	CASSLKRVHVADTQYF
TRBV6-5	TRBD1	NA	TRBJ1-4	TGTGCCAATTGCCGGGACAGGGGGTCTTCTCTGTTTTTT	CANCRDRGSSLFF
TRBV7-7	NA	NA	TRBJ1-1	TGTGCCAGCAGCTTAGACCCGCAGGGGAACTCGACTGAAGCTTTCTTT	CASSLDPQGNSTEAFF
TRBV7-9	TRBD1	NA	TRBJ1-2	TGTGCCAGCAGGCGGACAGGGGAGCATGGCTACACCTTC	CASRRTGEHGYTF
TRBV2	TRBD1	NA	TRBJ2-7	TGTGCCAGCAGTGAAGGGACAGGGTCCTACGAGCAGTACTTC	CASSEGTGSYEQYF
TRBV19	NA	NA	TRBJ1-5	TGTGCCAGTAGCGCCCAGGGTGCTGGCATATACCAGCATTTT	CASSAQGAGIYQHF
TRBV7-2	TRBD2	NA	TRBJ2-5	TGTGCCAGCGGCGCGGGGGTTCGGGGGACCCAGTACTTC	CASGAGVRGTQYF
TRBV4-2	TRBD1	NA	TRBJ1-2	TGTGCCAGCAGCCACGACCGGGACAGAAACTATGGCTACACCTTC	CASSHDRDRNYGYTF
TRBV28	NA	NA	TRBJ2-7	TGTGCCAGCAGTGCCAACAGGGTGACCTACGAGCAGTACTTC	CASSANRVTYEQYF
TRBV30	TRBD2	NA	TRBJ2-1	TGTGCCAGGGCTAGCGGGTCCCTCGGGGATGAGCAGTTCTTC	CARASGSLGDEQFF